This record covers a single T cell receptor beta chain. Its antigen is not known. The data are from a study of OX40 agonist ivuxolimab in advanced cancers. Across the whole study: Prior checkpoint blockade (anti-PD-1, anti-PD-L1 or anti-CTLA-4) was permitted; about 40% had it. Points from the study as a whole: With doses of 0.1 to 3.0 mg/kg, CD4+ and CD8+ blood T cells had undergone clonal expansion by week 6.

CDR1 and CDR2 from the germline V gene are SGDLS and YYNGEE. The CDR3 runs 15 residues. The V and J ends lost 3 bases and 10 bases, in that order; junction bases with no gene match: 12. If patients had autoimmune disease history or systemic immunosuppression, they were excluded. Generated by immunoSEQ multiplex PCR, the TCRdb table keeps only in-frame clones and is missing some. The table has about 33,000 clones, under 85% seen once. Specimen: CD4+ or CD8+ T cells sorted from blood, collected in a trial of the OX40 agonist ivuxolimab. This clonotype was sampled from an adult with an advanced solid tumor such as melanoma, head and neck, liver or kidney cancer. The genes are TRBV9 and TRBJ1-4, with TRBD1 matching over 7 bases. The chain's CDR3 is CASSAQTGISVKLFF. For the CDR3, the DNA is TGTGCCAGCAGCGCCCAGACAGGGATAAGTGTAAAACTGTTTTTT.